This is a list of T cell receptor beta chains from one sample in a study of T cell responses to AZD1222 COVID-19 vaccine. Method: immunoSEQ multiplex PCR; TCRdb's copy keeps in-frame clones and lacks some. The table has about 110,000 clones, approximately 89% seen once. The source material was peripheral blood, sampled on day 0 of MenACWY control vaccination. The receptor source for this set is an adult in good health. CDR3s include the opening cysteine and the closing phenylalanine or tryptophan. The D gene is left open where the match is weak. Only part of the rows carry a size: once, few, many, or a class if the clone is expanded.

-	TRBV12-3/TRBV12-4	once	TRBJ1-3	CASSGGSGNTIYF	TGTGCCAGCAGTGGGGGCTCTGGAAACACCATATATTTT
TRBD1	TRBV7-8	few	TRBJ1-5	CASSQGGRQANNQPQHF	TGTGCCAGCAGCCAGGGGGGACGACAGGCAAATAATCAGCCCCAGCATTTT
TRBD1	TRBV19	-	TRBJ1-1	CASSFPDRGTEAFF	TGTGCCAGTAGTTTCCCGGACAGGGGCACTGAAGCTTTCTTT
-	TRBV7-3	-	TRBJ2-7	CASSLSGASYEQYF	TGTGCCAGCAGCTTAAGTGGAGCGTCCTACGAGCAGTACTTC
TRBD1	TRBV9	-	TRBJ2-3	CASSVGGAGGADTQYF	TGTGCCAGCAGCGTAGGAGGTGCAGGGGGTGCAGATACGCAGTATTTT
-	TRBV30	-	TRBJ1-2	CAWSGTEYGYTF	TGTGCCTGGAGTGGGACAGAATATGGCTACACCTTC
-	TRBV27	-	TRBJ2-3	CASSLPRHHTQYF	TGTGCCAGCAGTTTACCCCGCCACCATACGCAGTATTTT
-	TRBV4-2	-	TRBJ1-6	CASSPQSFSSYNSPLHF	TGTGCCAGCAGCCCTCAAAGTTTCAGCTCCTATAATTCACCCCTCCACTTT
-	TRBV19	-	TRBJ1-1	CASMRRNMNTEAFF	TGTGCCAGTATGAGACGGAACATGAACACTGAAGCTTTCTTT
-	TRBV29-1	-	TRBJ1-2	CSAEGEGYGYTF	TGCAGCGCGGAGGGGGAGGGCTATGGCTACACCTTC
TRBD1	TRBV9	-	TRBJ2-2	CASSVFQGASGELFF	TGTGCCAGCAGCGTATTCCAGGGGGCAAGCGGGGAGCTGTTTTTT
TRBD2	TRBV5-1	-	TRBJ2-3	CASSLALAGSDTQYF	TGCGCCAGCAGCTTGGCCCTAGCGGGTTCAGATACGCAGTATTTT
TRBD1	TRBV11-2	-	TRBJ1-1	CASSQSTGGGGAFF	TGTGCCAGCAGCCAATCGACAGGGGGCGGGGGAGCTTTCTTT
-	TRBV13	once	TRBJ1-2	CASSPRENYGYTF	TGTGCCAGCAGCCCCCGAGAAAACTATGGCTACACCTTC
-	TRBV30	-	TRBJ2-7	CAWRVRAIRTYEQYF	TGTGCCTGGAGGGTCAGGGCAATAAGGACCTACGAGCAGTACTTC
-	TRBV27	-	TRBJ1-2	CASSLSSAPHGYTF	TGTGCCAGCAGTTTATCGTCGGCCCCACACGGCTACACCTTC
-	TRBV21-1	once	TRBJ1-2	CASSKEPTGYTF	TGTGCCAGCAGCAAAGAACCCACCGGCTACACCTTC
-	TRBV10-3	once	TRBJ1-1	CAISPQVGNTEAFF	TGTGCCATCAGTCCTCAGGTGGGGAACACTGAAGCTTTCTTT
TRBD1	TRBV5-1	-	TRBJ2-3	CASSFGTVIDTQYF	TGCGCCAGCAGCTTCGGGACAGTCATTGATACGCAGTATTTT
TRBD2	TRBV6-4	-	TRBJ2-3	CASSDGLAGSDTQYF	TGTGCCAGCAGTGACGGACTAGCGGGGTCAGATACGCAGTATTTT
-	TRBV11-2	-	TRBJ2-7	CASSRAREKVYEQYF	TGTGCCAGCAGCCGGGCCAGGGAGAAAGTCTACGAGCAGTACTTC
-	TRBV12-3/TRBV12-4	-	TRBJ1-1	CASSLGWTEAFF	TGTGCCAGCAGCCTGGGGTGGACTGAAGCTTTCTTT
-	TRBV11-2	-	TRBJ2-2	CASSSPYREQIHTGELFF	TGTGCCAGCAGCTCTCCATACAGGGAACAAATTCACACCGGGGAGCTGTTTTTT
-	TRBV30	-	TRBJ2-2	CAFFHDSEADIGELFF	TGTGCCTTCTTCCACGACAGCGAGGCCGATATCGGGGAGCTGTTTTTT
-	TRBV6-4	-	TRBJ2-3	CASSTGTLSGGDTQYF	TGTGCCAGCAGTACCGGGACCCTCTCCGGGGGAGATACGCAGTATTTT
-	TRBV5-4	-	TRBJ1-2	CASSLEAGRNYGYTF	TGTGCCAGCAGCTTGGAGGCAGGGCGGAACTATGGCTACACCTTC
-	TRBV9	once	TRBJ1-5	CASSVGGRGSQPQHF	TGTGCCAGCAGCGTAGGAGGGAGGGGGAGTCAGCCCCAGCATTTT
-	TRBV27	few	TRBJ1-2	CASREVGMNYGYTF	TGTGCCAGCCGGGAAGTCGGGATGAACTATGGCTACACCTTC
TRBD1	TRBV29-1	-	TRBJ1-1	CSVAQGLTEAFF	TGCAGCGTAGCACAGGGGCTCACTGAAGCTTTCTTT
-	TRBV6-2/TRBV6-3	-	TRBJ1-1	CASSYQGWYTEAFF	TGTGCCAGCAGTTACCAGGGGTGGTACACTGAAGCTTTCTTT
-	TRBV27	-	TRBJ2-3	CASSLLRPTSTDTQYF	TGTGCCAGCAGTTTATTGCGACCGACAAGCACAGATACGCAGTATTTT
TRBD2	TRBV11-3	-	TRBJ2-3	CASSLGGLAGRGDTQYF	TGTGCCAGCAGCTTAGGAGGCCTAGCGGGGCGGGGAGATACGCAGTATTTT
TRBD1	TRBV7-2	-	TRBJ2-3	CASSLIGQGPDTQYF	TGTGCCAGCAGCTTAATCGGACAGGGGCCCGATACGCAGTATTTT
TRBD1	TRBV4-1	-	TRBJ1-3	CASSQRQGVGNTIYF	TGCGCCAGCAGCCAAAGACAGGGGGTCGGAAACACCATATATTTT
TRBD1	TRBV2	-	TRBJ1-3	CASSPGTGRNTIYF	TGTGCCAGCAGCCCCGGGACAGGGCGAAACACCATATATTTT
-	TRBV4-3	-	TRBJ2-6	CASSQEPAGAGANVLTF	TGCGCCAGCAGCCAAGAGCCTGCCGGGGCCGGGGCCAACGTCCTGACTTTC
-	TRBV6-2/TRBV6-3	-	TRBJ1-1	CASSYSILTTEAFF	TGTGCCAGCAGTTACTCGATCCTGACAACTGAAGCTTTCTTT
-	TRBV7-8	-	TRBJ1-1	CASSLWANTEAFF	TGTGCCAGCAGCTTGTGGGCGAACACTGAAGCTTTCTTT
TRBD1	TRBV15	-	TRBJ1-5	CATSSPGQGQPQHF	TGTGCCACCAGCAGCCCGGGACAGGGCCAGCCCCAGCATTTT
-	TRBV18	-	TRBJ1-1	CASSPSVGAGNTEAFF	TGTGCCAGCTCACCATCAGTGGGGGCGGGGAACACTGAAGCTTTCTTT
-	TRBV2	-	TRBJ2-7	CASVGQGEQYF	TGTGCCAGCGTTGGCCAGGGAGAGCAGTACTTC
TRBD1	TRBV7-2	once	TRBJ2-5	CASSLGYWSRGRETQYF	TGTGCCAGCAGCTTAGGGTATTGGTCCAGGGGGCGTGAGACCCAGTACTTC
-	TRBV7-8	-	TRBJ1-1	CASSLFGGGNTEAFF	TGTGCCAGCAGCTTATTTGGGGGCGGCAACACTGAAGCTTTCTTT
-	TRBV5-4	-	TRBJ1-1	CASMAGREAFF	TGTGCCAGCATGGCAGGCCGTGAAGCTTTCTTT
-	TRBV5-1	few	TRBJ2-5	CASSLGTGMGETQYF	TGCGCCAGCAGCTTAGGGACTGGCATGGGCGAGACCCAGTACTTC
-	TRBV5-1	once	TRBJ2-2	CASSLGHVNTGELFF	TGCGCCAGCAGCTTGGGACACGTGAACACCGGGGAGCTGTTTTTT
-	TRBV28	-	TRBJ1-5	CASRTRYQPQHF	TGTGCCAGCAGAACAAGGTATCAGCCCCAGCATTTT
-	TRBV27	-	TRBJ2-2	CASSFRTGELFF	TGTGCCAGCAGTTTCCGGACCGGGGAGCTGTTTTTT
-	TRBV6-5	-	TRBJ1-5	CASRTASQPQHF	TGTGCCAGCAGGACAGCGAGTCAGCCCCAGCATTTT
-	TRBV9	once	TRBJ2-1	CASSGGTNEQFF	TGTGCCAGCAGCGGAGGGACGAATGAGCAGTTCTTC
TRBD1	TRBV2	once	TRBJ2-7	CASSEYRGAYEQYF	TGTGCCAGCAGCGAATACAGGGGAGCCTACGAGCAGTACTTC
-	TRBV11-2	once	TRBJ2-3	CASSSPAPMDTQYF	TGTGCCAGCAGCTCCCCCGCCCCGATGGATACGCAGTATTTT
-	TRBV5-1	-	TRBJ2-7	CASSFGMREMGEQYF	TGCGCCAGCAGCTTCGGTATGAGGGAGATGGGCGAGCAGTACTTC
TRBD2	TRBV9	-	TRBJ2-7	CASSPWTSGGIYEQYF	TGTGCCAGCAGCCCCTGGACTAGCGGGGGGATCTACGAGCAGTACTTC
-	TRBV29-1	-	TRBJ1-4	CSVEGMQSGDEKLFF	TGCAGCGTTGAAGGGATGCAGTCCGGAGACGAAAAACTGTTTTTT
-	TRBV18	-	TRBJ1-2	CASSPSRDIFYGYTF	TGTGCCAGCTCACCGTCCCGGGACATTTTCTATGGCTACACCTTC
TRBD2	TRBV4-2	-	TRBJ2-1	CASSQDIGLAGISSYNEQFF	TGTGCCAGCAGCCAAGACATCGGACTAGCGGGAATAAGCTCCTACAATGAGCAGTTCTTC
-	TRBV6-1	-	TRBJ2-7	CASSDLNEQYF	TGTGCCAGCAGTGACCTAAACGAGCAGTACTTC
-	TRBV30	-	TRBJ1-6	CAWSRFGRTRRDSPLHF	TGTGCCTGGAGTCGATTCGGACGGACCCGGAGGGATTCACCCCTCCACTTT